This is a list of T cell receptor beta chains from one sample in a study of blood T cell repertoires in COVID-19. Profiled with immunoSEQ multiplex PCR; TCRdb holds only in-frame clones, not every one. The data hold nearly 400,000 clones, with roughly 91% observed a single time. Sequencing was done on a sample of PBMCs or T cells enriched from blood (not recorded which). The receptor source for this set is a woman in her 30s who had recovered from COVID-19. CDR3s include the opening cysteine and the closing phenylalanine or tryptophan. The D gene is left open where the match is weak. A clone size is listed for some rows: how often the clone was seen (once, few, many), or a class if it is expanded.

clone_size: NA
j_call: TRBJ1-5
v_call: TRBV10-3
d_call: NA
cdr3_aa: CAIRGDGNQPQHF
cdr3_nt: TGTGCCATCAGGGGAGACGGCAATCAGCCCCAGCATTTT

clone_size: NA
j_call: TRBJ2-7
v_call: TRBV5-6
d_call: TRBD2
cdr3_aa: CASSLLKRLAGLEQYF
cdr3_nt: TGTGCCAGCAGCTTGCTAAAAAGACTAGCGGGACTCGAGCAGTACTTC

clone_size: few
j_call: TRBJ1-1
v_call: TRBV24-1
d_call: NA
cdr3_aa: CATSSQGGADTEAFF
cdr3_nt: TGTGCCACCAGTTCCCAAGGGGGGGCCGACACTGAAGCTTTCTTT

clone_size: NA
j_call: TRBJ1-1
v_call: TRBV28
d_call: TRBD1
cdr3_aa: CASTRFIGGTKNTEAFF
cdr3_nt: TGTGCCAGCACAAGGTTTATAGGGGGCACGAAGAACACTGAAGCTTTCTTT

clone_size: NA
j_call: TRBJ1-5
v_call: TRBV2
d_call: NA
cdr3_aa: CASIKEYGNQPQHF
cdr3_nt: TGTGCCAGCATTAAAGAATACGGGAATCAGCCCCAGCATTTT

clone_size: NA
j_call: TRBJ1-2
v_call: TRBV9
d_call: TRBD1
cdr3_aa: CASSRTGDYGYTF
cdr3_nt: TGTGCCAGCAGCAGAACAGGGGACTATGGCTACACCTTC

clone_size: NA
j_call: TRBJ1-6
v_call: TRBV6-4
d_call: NA
cdr3_aa: CASSLGEGSNSPLHF
cdr3_nt: TGTGCCAGCAGCCTAGGGGAGGGATCTAATTCACCCCTCCACTTT

clone_size: NA
j_call: TRBJ2-2
v_call: TRBV6-5
d_call: NA
cdr3_aa: CASTLGHRSTGELFF
cdr3_nt: TGTGCCAGCACGCTAGGACACCGGTCCACCGGGGAGCTGTTTTTT

clone_size: NA
j_call: TRBJ1-5
v_call: TRBV2
d_call: NA
cdr3_aa: CASRGQTSNQPQHF
cdr3_nt: TGTGCCAGCCGCGGACAGACTAGCAATCAGCCCCAGCATTTT

clone_size: NA
j_call: TRBJ2-2
v_call: TRBV7-9
d_call: TRBD2
cdr3_aa: CASSSTLRSGSTGELFF
cdr3_nt: TGTGCCAGCAGCTCCACCCTTCGTAGCGGGAGTACCGGGGAGCTGTTTTTT

clone_size: NA
j_call: TRBJ2-6
v_call: TRBV5-4
d_call: NA
cdr3_aa: CASRQPQGSGANVLTF
cdr3_nt: TGTGCCAGCAGACAGCCCCAGGGGTCTGGGGCCAACGTCCTGACTTTC

clone_size: NA
j_call: TRBJ1-6
v_call: TRBV2
d_call: NA
cdr3_aa: CASSVSRYNSPLHF
cdr3_nt: TGTGCCAGCAGTGTATCGCGGTATAATTCACCCCTCCACTTT

clone_size: NA
j_call: TRBJ2-7
v_call: TRBV7-9
d_call: NA
cdr3_aa: CASSLEVSSYEQYF
cdr3_nt: TGTGCCAGCAGCTTAGAAGTGAGCTCCTACGAGCAGTACTTC

clone_size: once
j_call: TRBJ1-5
v_call: TRBV7-9
d_call: TRBD1
cdr3_aa: CASSAGTGNQPQHF
cdr3_nt: TGTGCCAGCAGCGCCGGGACAGGGAATCAGCCCCAGCATTTT

clone_size: NA
j_call: TRBJ1-1
v_call: TRBV13
d_call: NA
cdr3_aa: CASQRVRNTEAFF
cdr3_nt: TGTGCCAGCCAGCGGGTCCGGAACACTGAAGCTTTCTTT

clone_size: NA
j_call: TRBJ1-2
v_call: TRBV19
d_call: NA
cdr3_aa: CASSIGGIGAF
cdr3_nt: TGTGCCAGTAGTATAGGAGGAATCGGGGCCTTC

clone_size: NA
j_call: TRBJ2-1
v_call: TRBV28
d_call: TRBD2
cdr3_aa: CASSPGLADNEQFF
cdr3_nt: TGTGCCAGCAGTCCCGGACTAGCTGATAATGAGCAGTTCTTC

clone_size: NA
j_call: TRBJ1-2
v_call: TRBV30
d_call: TRBD1
cdr3_aa: CAWSEPYRDRGGYTF
cdr3_nt: TGTGCCTGGAGCGAACCTTACCGGGACAGGGGCGGCTACACCTTC

clone_size: NA
j_call: TRBJ2-1
v_call: TRBV7-9
d_call: TRBD2
cdr3_aa: CASSLISGVLYNEQFF
cdr3_nt: TGTGCCAGCAGCTTAATAAGCGGGGTGCTCTACAATGAGCAGTTCTTC

clone_size: NA
j_call: TRBJ2-1
v_call: TRBV7-2
d_call: NA
cdr3_aa: CASSLRRREQFF
cdr3_nt: TGTGCCAGCAGCCTAAGGAGACGTGAGCAGTTCTTC

clone_size: few
j_call: TRBJ2-7
v_call: TRBV4-2
d_call: NA
cdr3_aa: CASSQASTSHYEQYF
cdr3_nt: TGTGCCAGCAGCCAAGCGTCCACTAGCCACTACGAGCAGTACTTC

clone_size: NA
j_call: TRBJ1-6
v_call: TRBV10-3
d_call: TRBD1
cdr3_aa: CAISDGQGYSPLHF
cdr3_nt: TGTGCCATCAGTGATGGACAGGGCTATTCACCCCTCCACTTT

clone_size: NA
j_call: TRBJ1-6
v_call: TRBV4-2
d_call: NA
cdr3_aa: CASSQETGANSPLHF
cdr3_nt: TGTGCCAGCAGCCAAGAGACTGGAGCTAATTCACCCCTCCACTTT

clone_size: NA
j_call: TRBJ1-2
v_call: TRBV25-1
d_call: TRBD1
cdr3_aa: CASRPGQGNYGYTF
cdr3_nt: TGTGCCAGCAGACCGGGACAGGGTAACTATGGCTACACCTTC

clone_size: few
j_call: TRBJ1-6
v_call: TRBV6-5
d_call: NA
cdr3_aa: CASRYPNSPLHF
cdr3_nt: TGTGCCAGCAGGTACCCGAATTCACCCCTCCACTTT

clone_size: NA
j_call: TRBJ2-7
v_call: TRBV18
d_call: NA
cdr3_aa: CASSPIRTDPGFYEQYF
cdr3_nt: TGTGCCAGCTCGCCCATTCGGACAGATCCAGGATTCTACGAGCAGTACTTC

clone_size: once
j_call: TRBJ1-2
v_call: TRBV7-2
d_call: TRBD1
cdr3_aa: CASSLALAGGTGGYTF
cdr3_nt: TGTGCCAGCAGCTTAGCCCTGGCAGGGGGTACGGGGGGCTACACCTTC

clone_size: NA
j_call: TRBJ2-3
v_call: TRBV29-1
d_call: TRBD2
cdr3_aa: CGQTSGLRTDTQYF
cdr3_nt: TGCGGTCAGACTAGCGGGCTCCGAACAGATACGCAGTATTTT

clone_size: many
j_call: TRBJ1-2
v_call: TRBV6-4
d_call: NA
cdr3_aa: CASSDTAAAFRDGYTF
cdr3_nt: TGTGCCAGCAGTGACACGGCGGCGGCCTTCCGGGATGGCTACACCTTC

clone_size: NA
j_call: TRBJ1-2
v_call: TRBV28
d_call: NA
cdr3_aa: CASTPFPTVNYGYTF
cdr3_nt: TGTGCCAGCACCCCTTTCCCGACAGTTAACTATGGCTACACCTTC

clone_size: NA
j_call: TRBJ2-1
v_call: TRBV27
d_call: NA
cdr3_aa: CASSLSNGRAYNEQFF
cdr3_nt: TGTGCCAGCAGTTTATCGAACGGGAGAGCCTACAATGAGCAGTTCTTC